The entry below describes one T cell receptor (beta chain). As yet, its antigen is unknown. The method was immunoSEQ multiplex PCR; TCRdb's version includes in-frame clones alone and lacks a portion of them. The table has tens of thousands of clones, 55% to 75% seen once; the top ten hold over 9%. CD4+ T cells from unexposed donors were obtained before the COVID-19 pandemic (2011-2018). The cells were cultured for approximately ten days before CD4+ T cells were isolated. This sample stems from a study of CD4 T cells in relation to SARS-CoV-2 and coronaviruses. For the study at large: TCR beta CDR3s were sequenced after roughly 10-day antigen culture of PBMCs.

The CDR3 is 15 amino acids. The germline V gene encodes CDR1 SGDLS and CDR2 YYNGEE. Trimming took 2 bases from V and 7 from J, leaving 15 bases between them. Sequenced: CD4+ T cells from PBMCs, cultured in vitro. This receptor was identified in a human donor in good health. The gene calls are TRBV9 and TRBJ1-4, with D possibly TRBD1 on 5 matching bases. The CDR3 DNA is TGTGCCAGCAGCGTCACGGGGGGGGTAGGTGAAAAACTGTTTTTT. Protein sequence: CASSVTGGVGEKLFF.